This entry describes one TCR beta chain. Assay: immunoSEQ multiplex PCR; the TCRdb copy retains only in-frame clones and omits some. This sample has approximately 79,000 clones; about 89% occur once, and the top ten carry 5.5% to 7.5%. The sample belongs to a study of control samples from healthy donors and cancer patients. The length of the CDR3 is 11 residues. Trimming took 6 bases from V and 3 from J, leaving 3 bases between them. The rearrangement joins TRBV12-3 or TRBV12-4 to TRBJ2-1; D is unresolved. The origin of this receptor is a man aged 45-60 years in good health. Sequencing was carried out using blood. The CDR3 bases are TGTGCCAGCAGCCTCTACAATGAGCAGTTCTTC. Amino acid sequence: CASSLYNEQFF.